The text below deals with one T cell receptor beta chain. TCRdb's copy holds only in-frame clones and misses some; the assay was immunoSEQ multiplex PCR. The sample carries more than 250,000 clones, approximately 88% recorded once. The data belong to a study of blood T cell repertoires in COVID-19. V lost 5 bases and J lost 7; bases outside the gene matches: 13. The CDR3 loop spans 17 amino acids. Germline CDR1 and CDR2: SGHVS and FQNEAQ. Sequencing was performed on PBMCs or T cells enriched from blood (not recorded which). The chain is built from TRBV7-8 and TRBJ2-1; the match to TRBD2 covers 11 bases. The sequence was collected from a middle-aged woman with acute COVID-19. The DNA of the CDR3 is TGTGCCAGCAGCAGGGAAAGTACTAGCGGGAGTAATAATGAGCAGTTCTTC. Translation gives CASSRESTSGSNNEQFF.